This T cell receptor beta chain is from a study of monozygotic twins with cystic fibrosis. Study in general: With about 15 PCR cycles, barcoded libraries came from 3 to 3.5 micrograms of fragmented DNA.

Notes on the study in general: J usage was most co-twin-similar in 8 of 16 pairs, V in 13. Monozygotic CF twins shared more identical nucleotide clonotypes than unrelated patients.

Measured with immunoSEQ multiplex PCR; TCRdb has only the in-frame clones, and not every one. The table records roughly 23,000 clones, about 87% of them present only once. On this clone: Its matching antigen is unknown.

CDR3 size: 13 residues. With 4 bases removed from V and 1 base from J, the gap between germline ends came to 6 bases. Germline V gives CDR1 MDHEN, CDR2 SYDVKM. The TCR sequence derives from a woman under 40 with cystic fibrosis. The genes are TRBV28 and TRBJ2-3, with D uncertain. Sequencing input: blood. CDR3 coding DNA: TGTGCCAGCAGTTGGGCGGGCACAGATACGCAGTATTTT. This sequence encodes CASSWAGTDTQYF.